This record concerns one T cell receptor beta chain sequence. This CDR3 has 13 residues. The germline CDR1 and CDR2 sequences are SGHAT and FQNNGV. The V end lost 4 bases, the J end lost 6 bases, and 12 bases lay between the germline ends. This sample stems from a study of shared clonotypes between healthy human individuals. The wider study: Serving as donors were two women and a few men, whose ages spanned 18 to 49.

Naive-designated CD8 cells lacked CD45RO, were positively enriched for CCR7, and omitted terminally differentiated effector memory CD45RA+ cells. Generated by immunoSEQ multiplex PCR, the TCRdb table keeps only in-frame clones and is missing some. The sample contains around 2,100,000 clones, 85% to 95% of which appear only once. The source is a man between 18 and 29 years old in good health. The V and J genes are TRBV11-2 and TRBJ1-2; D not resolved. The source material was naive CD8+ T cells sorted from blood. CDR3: CASSSGPENGYTF. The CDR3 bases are TGTGCCAGCAGCTCTGGACCCGAAAATGGCTACACCTTC.